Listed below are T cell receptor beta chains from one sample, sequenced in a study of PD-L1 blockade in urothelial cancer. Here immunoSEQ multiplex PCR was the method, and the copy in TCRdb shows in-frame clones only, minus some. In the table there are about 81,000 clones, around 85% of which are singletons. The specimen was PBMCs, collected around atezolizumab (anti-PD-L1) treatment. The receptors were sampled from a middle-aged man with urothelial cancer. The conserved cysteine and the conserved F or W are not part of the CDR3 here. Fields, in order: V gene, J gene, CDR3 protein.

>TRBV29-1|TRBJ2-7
SGSGNGYEQY
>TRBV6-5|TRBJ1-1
ASSYSMEGLRTEAF
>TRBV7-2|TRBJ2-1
ASSLVGLAQF
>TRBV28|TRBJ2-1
ASSLGGRIGDEQF
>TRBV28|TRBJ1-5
ASTTRQGNGQPQH
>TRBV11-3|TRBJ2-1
ASSLVTSASSYNEQF
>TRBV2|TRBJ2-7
ASSAQLAGSTYEQY
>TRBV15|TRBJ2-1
ATSRIRTSGTYNEQF
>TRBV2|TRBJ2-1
ASSIDRGSFNEQF
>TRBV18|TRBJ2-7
ASSPILGQSSYEQY
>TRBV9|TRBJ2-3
ASSVEGLAVGTDTQY
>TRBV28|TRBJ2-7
ASSLDTPYEQY
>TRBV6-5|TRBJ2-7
ASTAGGIHEQY
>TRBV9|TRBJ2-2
ASSGGSGLAYTGELF
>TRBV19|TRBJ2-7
ASSPQTSGAYEQY
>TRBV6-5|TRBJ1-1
ASSYSKVDSEAF
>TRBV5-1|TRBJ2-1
ASSLVENEQF
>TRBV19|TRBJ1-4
ASTPSGGTNEKLF
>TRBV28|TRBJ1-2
ASSLRGPSYGYT
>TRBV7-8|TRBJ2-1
ASSFPPGTVNEQF
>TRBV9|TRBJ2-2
ASSVARTGNTGELF
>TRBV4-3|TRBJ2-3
ASSQGHTNTQY
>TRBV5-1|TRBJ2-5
ASSLEPQAGETQY
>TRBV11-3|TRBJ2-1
ASSLSGDNEQF
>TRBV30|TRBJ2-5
AWSKQGLETQY
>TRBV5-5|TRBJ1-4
ASSPLLVEKLF
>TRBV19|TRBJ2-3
ASTPDSGRPDTQY
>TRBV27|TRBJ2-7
ASSFRGVPWEQY
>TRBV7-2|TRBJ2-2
ASRQQRDTGELF
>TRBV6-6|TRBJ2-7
ASSYHRDASYEQY
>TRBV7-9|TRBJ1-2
ASSSLSYYGYT
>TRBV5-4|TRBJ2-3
ASSLDPLGTDTQY
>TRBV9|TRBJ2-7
ASSVGQGNIYEQY
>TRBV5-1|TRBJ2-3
ASSGTGSPTDTQY
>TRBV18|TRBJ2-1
ASSPALAGGTDEQF
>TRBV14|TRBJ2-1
ASSPDLRAGGPGEQF
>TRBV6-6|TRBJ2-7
ASFLRGQGAEEQY
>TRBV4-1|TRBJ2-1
ASSQRTSVRAEQF
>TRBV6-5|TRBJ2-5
ASSTGGETQY
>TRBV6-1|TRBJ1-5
ASSEGQGIASNQPQH
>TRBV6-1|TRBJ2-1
ASSEGLYNEQF
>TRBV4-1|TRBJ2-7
ASSQVERELDYEQY
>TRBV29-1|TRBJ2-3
SAGQGADTQY
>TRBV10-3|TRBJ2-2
AIKRGQESNTGELF
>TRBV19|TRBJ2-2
ASSDIRRQSTGELF
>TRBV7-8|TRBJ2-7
ASSNPGASGRAEQY
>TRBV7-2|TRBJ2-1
ASSLAGTGGVNEQF
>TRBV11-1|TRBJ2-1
ASSFSGAEQF
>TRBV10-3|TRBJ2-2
AISELAGAGELF
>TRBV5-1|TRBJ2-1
ASRVGQGRNNEQF
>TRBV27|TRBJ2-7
ASSSMDRKYEQY
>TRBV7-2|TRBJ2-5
ASSPSGRGETQY
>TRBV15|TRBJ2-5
ATSSGTGGGEETQY
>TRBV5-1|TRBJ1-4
ASSQDSLNEKLF
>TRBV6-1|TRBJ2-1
ASIQLAESYNEQF